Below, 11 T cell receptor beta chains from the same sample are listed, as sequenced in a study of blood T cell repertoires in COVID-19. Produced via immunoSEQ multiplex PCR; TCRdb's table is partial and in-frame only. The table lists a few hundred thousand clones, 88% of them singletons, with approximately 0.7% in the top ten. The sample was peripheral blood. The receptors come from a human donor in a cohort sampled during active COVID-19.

CDR3 sequence: CAWGSSYEQYF. DNA for the CDR3: TGTGCCTGGGGGAGCTCCTACGAGCAGTACTTC. This chain uses TRBV30 with TRBJ2-7; D possibly corresponds to TRBD2 (5 bases). The V end was cut by 5 bases, the J end by 0 bases, with 5 bases between. Germline-derived CDR1 and CDR2 are GTSNPN and SVGIG (reference sequence). The length of the CDR3 is 11 residues. Supplemented by reference TRBV30 and TRBJ2-7, the full variable domain reads SQTIHQWPATLVQPVGSPLSLECTVEGTSNPNLYWYRQAAGRGLQLLFYSVGIGQISSEVPQNLSASRPQDRQFILSSKKLLLSDSGFYLCAWGSSYEQYFGPGTRLTVT.

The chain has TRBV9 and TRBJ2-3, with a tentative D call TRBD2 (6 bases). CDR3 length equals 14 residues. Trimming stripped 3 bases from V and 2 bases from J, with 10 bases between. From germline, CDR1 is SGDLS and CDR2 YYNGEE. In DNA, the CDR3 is TGTGCCAGCAGCGCCGGAGGGACCACAGATACGCAGTATTTT. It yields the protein CASSAGGTTDTQYF.

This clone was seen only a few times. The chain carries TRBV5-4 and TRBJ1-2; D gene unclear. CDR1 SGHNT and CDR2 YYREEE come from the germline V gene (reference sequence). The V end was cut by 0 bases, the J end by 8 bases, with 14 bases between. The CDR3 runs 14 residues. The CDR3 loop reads CASSLGQDALGYTF. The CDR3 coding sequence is TGTGCCAGCAGCTTGGGGCAGGATGCCTTGGGCTACACCTTC.

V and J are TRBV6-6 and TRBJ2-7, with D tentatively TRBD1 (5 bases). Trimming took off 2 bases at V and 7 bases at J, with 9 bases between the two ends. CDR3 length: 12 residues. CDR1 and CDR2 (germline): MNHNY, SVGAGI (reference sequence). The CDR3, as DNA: TGTGCCAGCAGTTACGGGGCGAGGGAGCAGTACTTC. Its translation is CASSYGAREQYF.

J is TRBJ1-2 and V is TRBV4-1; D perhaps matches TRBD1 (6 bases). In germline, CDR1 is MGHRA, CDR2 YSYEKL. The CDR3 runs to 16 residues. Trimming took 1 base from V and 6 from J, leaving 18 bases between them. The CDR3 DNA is TGCGCCAGCAGCCAAGGTTGGGTCAGGGGATTGGATGGCTACACCTTC. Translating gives CASSQGWVRGLDGYTF.

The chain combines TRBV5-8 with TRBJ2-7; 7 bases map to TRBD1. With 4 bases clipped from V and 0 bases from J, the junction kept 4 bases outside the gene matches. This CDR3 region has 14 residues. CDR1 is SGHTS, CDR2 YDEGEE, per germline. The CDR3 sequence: CASSTWDSSYEQYF. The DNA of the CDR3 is TGTGCCAGCAGCACCTGGGACAGCTCCTACGAGCAGTACTTC. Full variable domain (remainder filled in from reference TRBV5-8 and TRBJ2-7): EAGVTQSPTHLIKTRGQQATLRCSPISGHTSVYWYQQALGLGLQFLLWYDEGEERNRGNFPPRFSGRQFPNYSSELNVNALELEDSALYLCASSTWDSSYEQYFGPGTRLTVT.

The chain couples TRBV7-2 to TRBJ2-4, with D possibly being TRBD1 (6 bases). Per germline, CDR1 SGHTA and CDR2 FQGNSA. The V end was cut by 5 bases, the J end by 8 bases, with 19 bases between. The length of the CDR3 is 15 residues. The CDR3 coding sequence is TGTGCCAGCAGCGCCCAACAGGGACCTGTCGACATTCAGTACTTC. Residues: CASSAQQGPVDIQYF.

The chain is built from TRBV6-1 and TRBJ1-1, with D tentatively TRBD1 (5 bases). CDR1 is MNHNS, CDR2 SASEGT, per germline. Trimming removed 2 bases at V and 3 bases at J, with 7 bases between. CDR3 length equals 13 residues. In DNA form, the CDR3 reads TGTGCCAGCAGTGAAAGGGGTGACACTGAAGCTTTCTTT. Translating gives CASSERGDTEAFF.

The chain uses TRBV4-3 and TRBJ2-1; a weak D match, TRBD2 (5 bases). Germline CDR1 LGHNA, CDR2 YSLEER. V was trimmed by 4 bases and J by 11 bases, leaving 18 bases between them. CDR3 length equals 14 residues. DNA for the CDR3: TGCGCCAGCAGCCGTACCACTCTAGCAGACAAGCAGTTCTTC. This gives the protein CASSRTTLADKQFF.

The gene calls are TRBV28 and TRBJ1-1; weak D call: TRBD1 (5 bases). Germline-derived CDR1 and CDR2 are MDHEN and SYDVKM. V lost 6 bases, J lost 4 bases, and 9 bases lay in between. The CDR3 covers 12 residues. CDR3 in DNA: TGTGCCAGCAGCACCGGGGGCACTGAAGCTTTCTTT. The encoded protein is CASSTGGTEAFF.

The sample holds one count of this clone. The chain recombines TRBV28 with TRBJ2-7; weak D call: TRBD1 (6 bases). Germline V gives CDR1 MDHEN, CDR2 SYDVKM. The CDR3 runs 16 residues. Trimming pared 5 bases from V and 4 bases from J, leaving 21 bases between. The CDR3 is CASSPTGTPATYEQYF. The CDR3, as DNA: TGTGCCAGCAGTCCTACCGGGACACCCGCTACGTACGAGCAGTACTTC.